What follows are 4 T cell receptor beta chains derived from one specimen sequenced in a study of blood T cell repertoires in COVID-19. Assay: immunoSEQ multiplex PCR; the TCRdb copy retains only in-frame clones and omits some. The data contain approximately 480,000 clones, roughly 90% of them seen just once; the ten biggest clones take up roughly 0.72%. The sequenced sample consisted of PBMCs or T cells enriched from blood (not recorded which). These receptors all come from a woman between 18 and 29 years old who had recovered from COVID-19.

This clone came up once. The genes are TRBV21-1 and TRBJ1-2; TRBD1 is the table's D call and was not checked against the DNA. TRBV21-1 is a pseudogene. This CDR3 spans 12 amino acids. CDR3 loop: CASSLKGDFYTF. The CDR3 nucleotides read TGTGCCAGCAGCCTGAAGGGGGATTTCTACACCTTC.

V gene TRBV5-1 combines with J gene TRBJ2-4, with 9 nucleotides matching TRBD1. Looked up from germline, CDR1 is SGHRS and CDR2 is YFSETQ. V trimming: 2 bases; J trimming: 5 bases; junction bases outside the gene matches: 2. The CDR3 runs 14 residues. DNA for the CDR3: TGCGCCAGCAGCTTAAGGACAGGGGAAAACATTCAGTACTTC. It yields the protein CASSLRTGENIQYF.

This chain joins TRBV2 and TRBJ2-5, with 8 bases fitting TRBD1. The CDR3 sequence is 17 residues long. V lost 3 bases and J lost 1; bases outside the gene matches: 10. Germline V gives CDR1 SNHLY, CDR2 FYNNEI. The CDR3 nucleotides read TGTGCCAGCAGTGAGAGAACAGGGGGTATGTTCCAAGAGACCCAGTACTTC. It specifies CASSERTGGMFQETQYF. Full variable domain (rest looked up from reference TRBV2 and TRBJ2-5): EPEVTQTPSHQVTQMGQEVILRCVPISNHLYFYWYRQILGQKVEFLVSFYNNEISEKSEIFDDQFSVERPDGSNFTLKIRSTKLEDSAMYFCASSERTGGMFQETQYFGPGTRLLVL.

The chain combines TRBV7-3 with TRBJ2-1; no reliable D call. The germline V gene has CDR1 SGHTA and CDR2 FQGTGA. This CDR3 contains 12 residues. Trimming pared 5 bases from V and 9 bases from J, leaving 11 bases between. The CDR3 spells CASSPPGGEQFF. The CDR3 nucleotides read TGTGCCAGCAGCCCTCCGGGTGGTGAGCAGTTCTTC.